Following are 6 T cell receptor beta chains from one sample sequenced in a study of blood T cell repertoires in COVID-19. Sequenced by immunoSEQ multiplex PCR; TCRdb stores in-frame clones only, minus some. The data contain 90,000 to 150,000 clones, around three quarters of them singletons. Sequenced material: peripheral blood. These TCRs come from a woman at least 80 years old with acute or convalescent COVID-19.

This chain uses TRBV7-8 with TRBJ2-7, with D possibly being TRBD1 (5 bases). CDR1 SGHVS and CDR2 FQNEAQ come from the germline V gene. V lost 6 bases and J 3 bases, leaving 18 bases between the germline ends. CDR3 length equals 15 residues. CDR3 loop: CASSLGQGLVYEQYF. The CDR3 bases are TGTGCCAGCAGTCTCGGTCAGGGTCTAGTCTACGAGCAGTACTTC. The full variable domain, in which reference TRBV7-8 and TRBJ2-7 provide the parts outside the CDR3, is GAGVSQSPRYKVAKRGQDVALRCDPISGHVSLFWYQQALGQGPEFLTYFQNEAQLDKSGLPSDRFFAERPEGSVSTLKIQRTQQEDSAVYLCASSLGQGLVYEQYFGPGTRLTVT.

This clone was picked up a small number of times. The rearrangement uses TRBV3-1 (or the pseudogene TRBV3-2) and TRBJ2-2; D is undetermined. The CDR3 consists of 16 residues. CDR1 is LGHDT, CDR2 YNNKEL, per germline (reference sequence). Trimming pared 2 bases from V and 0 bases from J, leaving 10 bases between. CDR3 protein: CASSQTALTNTGELFF. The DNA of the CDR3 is TGTGCCAGCAGCCAAACTGCCCTGACGAACACCGGGGAGCTGTTTTTT.

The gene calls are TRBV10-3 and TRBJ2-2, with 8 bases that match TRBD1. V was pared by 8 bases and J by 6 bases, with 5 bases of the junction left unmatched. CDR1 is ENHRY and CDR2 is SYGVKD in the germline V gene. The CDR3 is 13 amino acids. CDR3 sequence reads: CAIGQTGAGELFF. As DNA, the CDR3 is TGTGCCATCGGCCAGACAGGGGCCGGGGAGCTGTTTTTT.

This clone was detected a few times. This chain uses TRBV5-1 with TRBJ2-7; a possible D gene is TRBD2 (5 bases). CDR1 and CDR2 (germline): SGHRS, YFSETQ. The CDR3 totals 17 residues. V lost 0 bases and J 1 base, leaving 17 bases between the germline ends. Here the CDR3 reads CASSLEVSGLGSYEQYF. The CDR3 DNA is TGCGCCAGCAGCTTGGAGGTCTCGGGATTAGGTTCCTACGAGCAGTACTTC. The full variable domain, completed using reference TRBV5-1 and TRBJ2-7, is KAGVTQTPRYLIKTRGQQVTLSCSPISGHRSVSWYQQTPGQGLQFLFEYFSETQRNKGNFPGRFSGRQFSNSRSEMNVSTLELGDSALYLCASSLEVSGLGSYEQYFGPGTRLTVT.

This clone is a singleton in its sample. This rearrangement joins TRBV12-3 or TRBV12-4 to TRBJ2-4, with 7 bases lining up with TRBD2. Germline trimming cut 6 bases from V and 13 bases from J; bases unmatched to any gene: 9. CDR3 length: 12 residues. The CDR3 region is CASSPRLAPQYF. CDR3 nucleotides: TGTGCCAGCAGCCCAAGACTAGCTCCCCAGTACTTC.

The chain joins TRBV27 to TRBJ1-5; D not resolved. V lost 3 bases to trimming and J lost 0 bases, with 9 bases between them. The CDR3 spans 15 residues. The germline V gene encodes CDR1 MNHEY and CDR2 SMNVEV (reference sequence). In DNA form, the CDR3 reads TGTGCCAGCAGTTTGTGGGCGAATAGCAATCAGCCCCAGCATTTT. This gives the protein CASSLWANSNQPQHF.